One and the same sample provided the 25 T cell receptor beta chains below, sequenced in a study of post-analysis software for immune sequencing data. Study-level points and caveats: Controls had lower frequencies than patients of 4 or 5 TRBV segments, which included TRBV5-6, TRBV5-1 and TRBV20-1.

The antigens these receptors bind are not known. Libraries were made from TCR beta cDNA, and they carried unique molecular identifiers. Using its own MiXCR run on the PCR reads, TCRdb lists one record per CDR3 protein. The sample carries around 200,000 distinct CDR3 sequences, about 30% recorded once. Material for sequencing was blood. These receptors were taken from a girl between 2 and 17 years old with multiple sclerosis.

In its sample, this clonotype was seen many times. The chain employs TRBV3-1 and TRBJ1-2; TRBD1 agrees at 7 bases. The germline CDR1 and CDR2 sequences are LGHDT and YNNKEL (reference sequence). The CDR3 has 16 residues. Unmatched junction bases numbered 10, after V lost 6 bases and J lost 0 bases. This CDR3 reads CASRPGQKATNYGYTF. Written as DNA, the CDR3 is TGTGCCAGCAGACCGGGACAGAAAGCAACTAACTATGGCTACACCTTC.

About this clonotype itself: At one of its ends the junction is not consistent with the germline gene, which may arise from a read error. The gene calls are TRBV5-1 and TRBJ2-5; possible D gene TRBD2, 6 bases. CDR1 is SGHRS, CDR2 YFSETQ, per germline. This CDR3 contains 16 residues. CDR3 region: CANSLVVTSETQKQYF. CDR3 nucleotides: TGCGCCAACAGCTTGGTTGTGACTAGTGAGACACAAAAGCAGTACTTC.

The chain recombines TRBV7-2 with TRBJ2-5; D perhaps matches TRBD1 (6 bases). Trimming removed 3 bases at V and 5 bases at J, with 19 bases between. Germline-derived CDR1 and CDR2 are SGHTA and FQGNSA. This CDR3 spans 16 amino acids. The CDR3 is CASSFGTPIEGETQYF. CDR3 in DNA: TGTGCCAGCAGCTTCGGGACACCTATAGAAGGGGAGACCCAGTACTTC.

Notes on this clonotype: This may be a read error, as it is one base from a much larger clone. The gene calls are TRBV5-1 and TRBJ2-4, with 7 nucleotides matching TRBD1. The J call is in doubt because the DNA end fits TRBJ2-7 better. The CDR3 runs to 15 residues. Germline V gene sequence: CDR1 SGHRS, CDR2 YFSETQ. The CDR3 protein is CASSAGQAYSHEQYF. CDR3 DNA sequence: TGCGCCAGCAGCGCCGGACAGGCCTACTCCCACGAGCAGTACTTC.

This clonotype was seen at least ten times. The rearrangement links TRBV6-1 to TRBJ2-7; no clear D gene. Trimming shortened V by 11 bases and J by 2 bases, and 16 bases separated the two germline ends. CDR1 and CDR2 from the germline V gene are MNHNS and SASEGT. The CDR3 is made up of 13 amino acids. The CDR3 is CAWGSYPPYEQYF. The CDR3 DNA reads as TGTGCCTGGGGATCCTACCCCCCCTACGAGCAGTACTTC.

This rearrangement joins TRBV19 to TRBJ2-1; TRBD2 aligns across 15 bases. Per the germline V gene, CDR1 is LNHDA and CDR2 is SQIVND (reference sequence). The CDR3 runs 17 residues. The V segment lost 5 bases and the J segment 4 bases; nucleotides outside the gene matches: 6. The CDR3 DNA reads as TGTGCCAGTAGTTCCCGGACTAGCGGGGGGGTGTACAATGAGCAGTTCTTC. Encoded protein: CASSSRTSGGVYNEQFF.

Comment on this clonotype: This clone may be a read error of a much larger clone one base away. The CDR3 here is CASSQGPSGRAHQGNEQYF. The CDR3 DNA sequence: TGTGCCAGCAGCCAAGGTCCTAGCGGGAGGGCCCACCAGGGCAATGAGCAGTACTTC. V is TRBV3-1 and J is TRBJ2-5, with TRBD2 identical over 12 bases. This CDR3 is 19 amino acids long. Per the germline V gene, CDR1 is LGHDT and CDR2 is YNNKEL (reference sequence). After removal of 1 base from V and 11 bases from J, the junction contained 20 bases not matched to a gene.

This clonotype turned up a few times. The genes are TRBV5-1 and TRBJ2-7, with TRBD1 identical over 7 bases. This CDR3 is built from 14 residues. Unmatched junction bases numbered 10, after V lost 4 bases and J lost 6 bases. Germline loops: CDR1 SGHRS, CDR2 YFSETQ. In nucleotides, the CDR3 is TGCGCCAGCAGCGCACAGGGGCCTCCCAGCGAGCAGTACTTC. Translating gives CASSAQGPPSEQYF.

The chain couples TRBV7-9 to TRBJ2-5, with TRBD1 identical over 7 bases. The DNA end is a closer match to TRBJ2-7, so the J assignment may be wrong. Germline CDR1 reads SEHNR; CDR2 reads FQNEAQ (reference sequence). The CDR3 has 14 residues. This chain's CDR3 is CASTLGDRPYEQYF. CDR3 DNA sequence: TGTGCCAGCACTTTAGGGGACAGACCCTACGAGCAGTACTTC.

The chain has TRBV3-1 and TRBJ2-7; 8 positions match TRBD1. Germline values: CDR1 LGHDT, CDR2 YNNKEL (reference sequence). CDR3 length: 13 amino acids. V was clipped by 4 bases and J by 2 bases; unmatched bases: 1. The CDR3 DNA sequence: TGTGCCAGCAGCCGACAGGGGCCCTACGAGCAGTACTTC. This translates into CASSRQGPYEQYF.

This clonotype has ten or more counts. The rearrangement links TRBV3-1 to TRBJ2-7; TRBD1 matches 7 bases. V was clipped by 7 bases and J by 7 bases; unmatched bases: 13. The CDR3 length is 14 residues. CDR1 is LGHDT and CDR2 is YNNKEL in the germline V gene (reference sequence). CDR3 sequence (DNA): TGTGCCAGCACCTCGGACAGGTTTCTGGGGGAGCAGTACTTC. Encoded protein: CASTSDRFLGEQYF.

As regards this clonotype: Since a much larger clone is just one base distant, this may be a read error. This sequence joins TRBV28 and TRBJ2-5; 8 bases are shared with TRBD2. Germline lookup yields CDR1 MDHEN and CDR2 SYDVKM. The CDR3 runs to 15 residues. The ends lost 5 bases at V and 3 bases at J; junction bases unmatched: 8. The CDR3 DNA sequence: TGTGCCAGCAGTCCGGGACTAGTGGGAGAAGAGACCCAGTACTTC. It encodes CASSPGLVGEETQYF.

The table lists this clonotype with a few counts. The J gene is TRBJ2-3, the V gene TRBV20-1; 11 nucleotides agree with TRBD2. Germline V gene sequence: CDR1 DFQATT, CDR2 SNEGSKA (reference sequence). V dropped 3 bases and J dropped 4; count of bases not matched to a gene: 3. The CDR3 totals 14 residues. The CDR3, as DNA: TGCAGTGCTAGCGCTAGCGGGGGGTCAGATACGCAGTATTTT. It codes for CSASASGGSDTQYF.

This clonotype was seen at least ten times. The rearrangement uses TRBV7-2 and TRBJ2-1; 7 bases are a match to TRBD2. V shed 6 bases, J shed 7 bases, and the junction held 12 bases outside the gene matches. Germline V gives CDR1 SGHTA, CDR2 FQGNSA. The CDR3 sequence is 15 residues long. CDR3 nucleotides: TGTGCCAGCAGGGGGAGCGGGACTTGGGGGAATGAGCAGTTCTTC. The encoded protein is CASRGSGTWGNEQFF.

This clonotype was recorded many times. The CDR3 is CSAPIGGAGYF. The CDR3 region has the DNA TGCAGTGCTCCCATCGGTGGAGCAGGGTACTTC. The chain carries TRBV20-1 and TRBJ2-7; the D is unclear. The V gene lost 5 bases and the J gene lost 12 bases, with 17 bases spanning the gap. From germline, CDR1 is DFQATT and CDR2 SNEGSKA (reference sequence). The CDR3 runs to 11 residues.

This clonotype has at least ten counts. The chain links TRBV4-1 to TRBJ2-1; TRBD1 agrees at 7 bases. The CDR3 is made up of 15 amino acids. Germline loops: CDR1 MGHRA, CDR2 YSYEKL. Trimming at V came to 8 bases and at J to 0 bases, leaving 7 bases not matched to a gene. The CDR3 DNA reads as TGCGCCAGCGGATTCGGACAGGTCTCCTACAATGAGCAGTTCTTC. It specifies CASGFGQVSYNEQFF.

With respect to this clonotype: At one end the junction does not follow the germline gene, possibly because of a read error. The chain uses TRBV7-2 and TRBJ2-3, with D unclear. The CDR3 consists of 14 residues. The germline CDR1 and CDR2 sequences are SGHTA and FQGNSA. The CDR3 here is CASSRDGSTVTRYF. The CDR3 nucleotides are TGTGCCAGCAGCCGCGACGGAAGCACAGTTACGCGGTATTTT.

This chain links TRBV12-3 or TRBV12-4 with TRBJ1-2, with no clear D. The length of the CDR3 is 15 residues. Trimming took off 8 bases at V and 1 base at J, with 17 bases between the two ends. CDR3 DNA sequence: TGTGCCAGCCGCACTTCGGGCAGAGTTAACTATGGCTACACCTTC. Residues: CASRTSGRVNYGYTF.

As concerns this clonotype: This may stem from a read error, because a much larger clone lies one nucleotide away. The chain employs TRBV7-3 and TRBJ2-7; tentatively, D is TRBD1 (6 bases). Per the germline V gene, CDR1 is SGHTA and CDR2 is FQGTGA. The CDR3 length is 15 residues. CDR3 nucleotide sequence: TGTGCCAGCAGCTTAAGACTCGGGACACCCTACGAGCGGTACTTC. Translated, it gives CASSLRLGTPYERYF.

CDR3: CASSAGQGVLVSGNTIYF. CDR3 nucleotides: TGTGCCAGCTCAGCGGGACAGGGAGTGCTGGTATCTGGAAACACCATATATTTT. This chain connects TRBV18 to TRBJ1-3; 9 nucleotides match TRBD1. V trimming: 5 bases; J trimming: 1 base; junction bases outside the gene matches: 12. Germline CDR1 and CDR2: KGHSH and LQKENI. The CDR3 loop spans 18 amino acids.

At least ten counts were recorded for this clonotype. This chain uses TRBV5-1 with TRBJ1-2; D is perhaps TRBD1 (5 bases). This CDR3 spans 13 amino acids. Trimming took off 0 bases at V and 5 bases at J, with 8 bases between the two ends. Germline CDR1 SGHRS, CDR2 YFSETQ. CDR3 in DNA: TGCGCCAGCAGCTTGGACAGGACATATGGCTACACCTTC. This encodes CASSLDRTYGYTF.

The V and J genes are TRBV5-1 and TRBJ1-1; 8 bases map to TRBD1. The CDR3 runs 15 residues. Germline values: CDR1 SGHRS, CDR2 YFSETQ. Trimming at V came to 3 bases and at J to 7 bases, leaving 11 bases not matched to a gene. The CDR3 here is CASSWGTGVDNEAFF. The CDR3 nucleotides read TGCGCCAGCAGCTGGGGGACAGGCGTCGACAATGAAGCTTTCTTT.

The rearrangement uses TRBV5-1 and TRBJ2-7; 8 nucleotides match TRBD2. The CDR3 contains 14 residues. Germline trimming cut 4 bases from V and 5 bases from J; bases unmatched to any gene: 8. CDR1 and CDR2 (germline): SGHRS, YFSETQ. The CDR3 reads CASSPGRGKDEQYF. CDR3 in DNA: TGCGCCAGCAGCCCCGGGAGGGGTAAAGACGAGCAGTACTTC.

Comment on this clonotype: Germline is not matched at one junction end, which may reflect a read error. DNA for the CDR3: TGTGTCAGCGGCCAGGAGGCGCGAGAGACCCAGTACTTC. Translation gives CVSGQEARETQYF. This sequence joins TRBV6-4 and TRBJ2-4; D may be TRBD2 (5 bases). TRBJ2-5 matches the DNA end more closely, so the J call is doubtful. CDR1 MRHNA and CDR2 SNTAGT come from the germline V gene. CDR3 size: 13 residues.

This clonotype appeared a few times. This sequence joins TRBV12-3 or TRBV12-4 and TRBJ2-1; a weak D match, TRBD1 (5 bases). This CDR3 has 14 amino acids. Trimming removed 6 bases from V and 0 bases from J, with 9 bases in between. CDR3 sequence: CASRTVGSYNEQFF. In DNA, the CDR3 is TGTGCCAGCAGGACAGTCGGCTCCTACAATGAGCAGTTCTTC.